This T cell receptor (beta chain) was identified during a study of CD8+CD57+ T cells in acquired aplastic anemia. Study-level points and caveats: Researchers report that 25 to 35 CD8+ CDR3 sequences appeared in both patients and controls. A significant difference in CD8+ Simpson's diversity between patients and controls was not found.

Genomic DNA templated the TCR beta VDJ and CDR3 profiling. TCRdb independently ran MiXCR on the reads; one entry per CDR3 protein. The repertoire has roughly 250,000 distinct CDR3 sequences, approximately 86% of them found once; the top ten carry approximately 42%. Patients selected for sequencing had displayed CD8+CD57+ cell expansion by flow cytometry. Acquired aplastic anemia of severe grade affected all patients. On this clonotype itself: The target antigen is unknown.

Germline CDR1 and CDR2: MGHDK and SYGVNS. The length of the CDR3 is 12 residues. The ends were cut back, 3 bases at V and 6 bases at J, with 8 bases in the middle. The sequencing sample was made of sorted CD4+, CD8+, or CD8+CD57+ T cells (not recorded which) from PBMCs. This clonotype originated in a human donor with aplastic anemia. This chain connects TRBV25-1 to TRBJ2-5; D is uncertain. The CDR3 nucleotides are TGTGCCAGCAGTGATCCCTTGAAGACCCAGTACTTC. As protein: CASSDPLKTQYF.